This T cell receptor (beta chain) was recovered during a study of beta chain features in type 1 diabetes. Notes on the study in general: Among all four CD4+ subsets, Type 1 diabetes patients had TCRB CDR3s that were moderately but significantly shorter.

The whole isolated RNA underwent reverse transcription, so sequencing captured expressed TCRB transcripts. Assay: immunoSEQ multiplex PCR; the TCRdb copy retains only in-frame clones and omits some. Among over 650,000 clones listed, around an eighth were seen once. Blood was drawn once from each donor into heparinised tubes. The draws averaged approximately 120 mL. CDR3 length: 18 residues. The V end was cut by 3 bases, the J end by 7 bases, with 25 bases between. CDR1 is ENHRY, CDR2 SYGVKD, per germline. A remark on this clone: Its matching antigen is unknown.

The receptor was derived from a man between 18 and 35 years old with type 1 diabetes. The material sequenced was naive CD4+ T cells from blood. The chain has TRBV10-3 and TRBJ1-5; D may be TRBD1 (6 bases). The CDR3 sequence: CAISESSGMGGAYQPQHF. The CDR3 region has the DNA TGTGCCATCAGTGAATCTTCTGGGATGGGGGGCGCGTACCAGCCCCAGCATTTT.